This entry lists 25 T cell receptor beta chains sequenced from one sample in a study of T cell responses to AZD1222 COVID-19 vaccine. This table comes from immunoSEQ multiplex PCR, and its TCRdb copy is limited to in-frame clones, with some not included. The sample lists under 150,000 clones, approximately 94% occurring once. Sequences were derived from peripheral blood, sampled on day 0 of AZD1222 vaccination. These receptors all come from an adult in good health.

The rearrangement links TRBV7-8 to TRBJ2-5; no clear D. This CDR3 is built from 16 residues. Deletions cut 2 bases from V and 5 bases from J, with 18 bases between. Germline CDR1 SGHVS, CDR2 FQNEAQ. CDR3 bases: TGTGCCAGCAGCTTAACCTGGACGAGGATCGGGGAGACCCAGTACTTC. Residues: CASSLTWTRIGETQYF.

This sequence joins TRBV3-1 (or the pseudogene TRBV3-2) and TRBJ2-1; D ambiguous. There are 13 residues in the CDR3. From germline, CDR1 is LGHDT and CDR2 YNNKEL (reference sequence). V lost 4 bases and J lost 5, with 9 bases in between. CDR3 residues: CASSPFSHNEQFF. The CDR3, as DNA: TGTGCCAGCAGCCCCTTTTCCCACAATGAGCAGTTCTTC.

This rearrangement joins TRBV7-9 to TRBJ1-6; 8 bases line up with TRBD1. Germline trimming cut 5 bases from V and 8 bases from J; bases unmatched to any gene: 8. The length of the CDR3 is 15 residues. Germline loops: CDR1 SEHNR, CDR2 FQNEAQ (reference sequence). This CDR3 reads CASSQRTGPDSPLHF. DNA for the CDR3: TGTGCCAGCAGCCAAAGGACAGGGCCGGATTCACCCCTCCACTTT.

The chain links TRBV27 to TRBJ1-5; the D is unclear. The germline CDR1 and CDR2 sequences are MNHEY and SMNVEV (reference sequence). The ends were cut back, 7 bases at V and 9 bases at J, with 13 bases in the middle. The CDR3 covers 12 residues. DNA of the CDR3: TGTGCCAGCATCCCCCGGGGTCGGCCCCAGCATTTT. This sequence encodes CASIPRGRPQHF.

The chain links TRBV5-5 to TRBJ1-5; 9 bases are a match to TRBD1. V trimming: 2 bases; J trimming: 7 bases; junction bases outside the gene matches: 4. Germline V CDR1 and CDR2: SGHKS, YYEKEE (reference sequence). CDR3 length: 14 amino acids. CDR3 coding DNA: TGTGCCAGCAGCTTCACAGGGGGCGAGCAGCCCCAGCATTTT. It codes for CASSFTGGEQPQHF.

The genes are TRBV14 and TRBJ1-3; perhaps TRBD1 as D (5 bases). The germline V gene has CDR1 SGHDN and CDR2 FVKESK. The ends were cut back, 0 bases at V and 4 bases at J, with 16 bases in the middle. There are 17 residues in the CDR3. The CDR3, as DNA: TGTGCCAGCAGCCAAGATGGGGACGGACGTGCAGGAAACACCATATATTTT. Translated, it gives CASSQDGDGRAGNTIYF.

Concerning this clone itself: The same CDR3 can be traced to other DNA sequences in this sample. V and J are TRBV7-6 and TRBJ1-6; D is perhaps TRBD1 (6 bases). The V gene lost 1 base and the J gene lost 5 bases, with 6 bases spanning the gap. The CDR3 covers 14 residues. The germline gives CDR1 SGHVS, CDR2 FNYEAQ. The CDR3 region is CASSLGTDNSPLHF. DNA of the CDR3: TGTGCCAGCAGCTTAGGGACAGATAATTCACCCCTCCACTTT.

This clone was recorded once. The V and J genes are TRBV21-1 and TRBJ1-2. TRBV21-1 is classified as a pseudogene. The CDR3 covers 12 residues. Here the CDR3 reads CASSKEEGGYTF. Written as DNA, the CDR3 is TGTGCCAGCAGCAAAGAGGAGGGAGGCTACACCTTC.

The V call is TRBV7-9, the J call TRBJ2-7; no clear D gene. Germline-derived CDR1 and CDR2 are SEHNR and FQNEAQ (reference sequence). The V gene lost 1 base and the J gene lost 2 bases, with 3 bases spanning the gap. The CDR3 consists of 12 residues. This chain's CDR3 is CASSLGTYEQYF. The CDR3 DNA sequence: TGTGCCAGCAGCTTAGGTACCTACGAGCAGTACTTC.

The chain is built from TRBV19 and TRBJ1-2; tentative D call: TRBD1 (5 bases). Germline V gene data show CDR1 as LNHDA and CDR2 as SQIVND (reference sequence). The CDR3 is 14 amino acids. The V end lost 1 base, the J end lost 4 bases, and 10 bases lay between the germline ends. DNA of the CDR3: TGTGCCAGTAGTATAGTCGGGGGAGGCTATGGCTACACCTTC. Translated: CASSIVGGGYGYTF.

The J gene is TRBJ1-1, the V gene TRBV6-6; weak D call: TRBD1 (6 bases). V dropped 7 bases and J dropped 3 bases, with 15 bases sitting between them. This CDR3 is built from 14 residues. Germline CDR1 is MNHNY and CDR2 is SVGAGI (reference sequence). The CDR3 coding sequence is TGTGCCAGCAATACAGGGAAGCGGCACACTGAAGCTTTCTTT. It codes for CASNTGKRHTEAFF.

The rearrangement uses TRBV6-1 and TRBJ1-2; 9 bases fit TRBD1. Germline V gene data show CDR1 as MNHNS and CDR2 as SASEGT. The junction had 7 bases not matched to a gene; V was cut back by 0 bases and J by 8 bases. The CDR3 consists of 15 residues. The CDR3 coding sequence is TGTGCCAGCAGTGAAGCCTGGACAGGGGCTTCAGGCTACACCTTC. As protein: CASSEAWTGASGYTF.

The CDR3 protein is CASSLAPSTTNEKLFF. The DNA for the CDR3 is TGCGCCAGCAGCTTGGCCCCTTCTACAACTAATGAAAAACTGTTTTTT. J is TRBJ1-4 and V is TRBV5-1; D is unclear. The length of the CDR3 is 16 residues. Per the germline V gene, CDR1 is SGHRS and CDR2 is YFSETQ. Trimming removed 0 bases at V and 0 bases at J, with 9 bases between.

The V and J genes are TRBV7-3 and TRBJ1-1, with TRBD1 as a possible D gene (5 bases). There are 15 residues in the CDR3. The germline V gene has CDR1 SGHTA and CDR2 FQGTGA. The V end lost 2 bases, the J end lost 2 bases, and 12 bases lay between the germline ends. Here the CDR3 reads CASSLYQGPNTEAFF. CDR3 nucleotide sequence: TGTGCCAGCAGCTTATATCAGGGCCCCAACACTGAAGCTTTCTTT. The variable domain in full, completed from reference TRBV7-3 and TRBJ1-1, reads GAGVSQTPSNKVTEKGKYVELRCDPISGHTALYWYRQSLGQGPEFLIYFQGTGAADDSGLPNDRFFAVRPEGSVSTLKIQRTERGDSAVYLCASSLYQGPNTEAFFGQGTRLTVV.

The CDR3 DNA reads as TGTGCCAGCAGCTTATTTGCCAGGAGGGGGACTGAAGCTTTCTTT. Protein: CASSLFARRGTEAFF. This rearrangement joins TRBV7-8 to TRBJ1-1; D perhaps matches TRBD1 (6 bases). Trimming left V 2 bases short and J 5 bases short, with 15 bases between. CDR3 size: 15 residues. Germline lookup yields CDR1 SGHVS and CDR2 FQNEAQ.

This clone was seen a single time. The V and J genes are TRBV9 and TRBJ2-7; 9 positions agree with TRBD1. J was trimmed by 5 bases and V by 0 bases; bases with no gene match: 6. Germline values: CDR1 SGDLS, CDR2 YYNGEE. CDR3 size: 15 residues. CDR3 DNA sequence: TGTGCCAGCAGCGTAGGAGGGACAGGGTTGCACGAGCAGTACTTC. It translates to CASSVGGTGLHEQYF.

The count of this clone is one. This chain uses TRBV19 with TRBJ1-6; no firm D call. The CDR3 covers 14 residues. V dropped 9 bases and J dropped 0 bases, with 9 bases sitting between them. CDR1 is LNHDA and CDR2 is SQIVND in the germline V gene (reference sequence). The CDR3, as DNA: TGTGCCAGCACCTTCAGCTCCTATAATTCACCCCTCCACTTT. This codes for CASTFSSYNSPLHF.

The chain links TRBV27 to TRBJ1-1, with D unresolved. V was trimmed by 5 bases and J by 3 bases, leaving 10 bases between them. The germline V gene has CDR1 MNHEY and CDR2 SMNVEV (reference sequence). The CDR3 runs to 13 residues. CDR3 protein: CASSPKRDTEAFF. The CDR3 DNA reads TGTGCCAGCAGTCCCAAACGCGACACTGAAGCTTTCTTT.

V is TRBV30 and J is TRBJ2-3; the match to TRBD2 covers 7 bases. There are 18 residues in the CDR3. CDR1 is GTSNPN and CDR2 is SVGIG in the germline V gene (reference sequence). V lost 2 bases to trimming and J lost 0 bases; unmatched junction nucleotides: 14. The CDR3 region has the DNA TGTGCCTGGAGTCTAGGCGGGGGAGATGAACCGAGCACAGATACGCAGTATTTT. This encodes CAWSLGGGDEPSTDTQYF.

This rearrangement joins TRBV6-2 or TRBV6-3 to TRBJ2-1; TRBD1 matches at 11 bases. The V gene end was trimmed by 6 bases and the J gene end by 4 bases; junction bases not matched to a gene: 11. This CDR3 is built from 17 residues. Germline loops: CDR1 MNHEY, CDR2 SVGEGT. The CDR3 bases are TGTGCCAGCAGCCCAACAACCGGGACAGGGGGTTACAATGAGCAGTTCTTC. Protein: CASSPTTGTGGYNEQFF.

The J gene is TRBJ2-3, the V gene TRBV6-2 or TRBV6-3; 10 nucleotides align to TRBD2. With 6 bases clipped from V and 5 bases from J, the junction kept 8 bases outside the gene matches. CDR3 length equals 15 residues. CDR1 MNHEY and CDR2 SVGEGT come from the germline V gene. CDR3 DNA sequence: TGTGCCAGCAGCCTCCTAGCGGGGGCCCTAGATACGCAGTATTTT. Translation: CASSLLAGALDTQYF.

This clone was observed a single time. The chain links TRBV5-1 to TRBJ2-7, with 7 nucleotides matching TRBD1. Trimming took 0 bases from V and 4 from J; bases not matched to a gene: 7. The CDR3 contains 15 residues. Germline V gene lookup returns CDR1 SGHRS and CDR2 YFSETQ. The CDR3 nucleotides read TGCGCCAGCAGCTTGGTGGCAGGGGGATCGTACGAGCAGTACTTC. This sequence encodes CASSLVAGGSYEQYF.

The chain employs TRBV27 and TRBJ2-1; D remains ambiguous. Germline CDR1 reads MNHEY; CDR2 reads SMNVEV (reference sequence). Trimming shortened V by 5 bases and J by 3 bases, and 11 bases separated the two germline ends. The CDR3 is made up of 14 amino acids. The CDR3 loop reads CASSLAPSYNEQFF. The CDR3 region has the DNA TGTGCCAGCAGTCTGGCCCCCAGCTACAATGAGCAGTTCTTC.

The chain is built from TRBV5-1 and TRBJ1-1, with D possibly matching TRBD1 (5 bases). Trimming shortened V by 0 bases and J by 0 bases, and 12 bases separated the two germline ends. The CDR3 runs 16 residues. CDR1 SGHRS and CDR2 YFSETQ come from the germline V gene. In DNA, the CDR3 is TGCGCCAGCAGCTTGGCTGCCGGGGCTGTGAACACTGAAGCTTTCTTT. Protein: CASSLAAGAVNTEAFF.

Only one count was recorded for this clone. The CDR3: CAWSATGAGSEQFF. The CDR3 nucleotides read TGTGCCTGGAGTGCCACGGGAGCGGGATCTGAGCAGTTCTTC. This chain uses TRBV30 with TRBJ2-1, with 7 bases that match TRBD2. Germline V gene data show CDR1 as GTSNPN and CDR2 as SVGIG (reference sequence). V shed 1 base, J shed 9 bases, and the junction held 9 bases outside the gene matches. This CDR3 contains 14 residues.